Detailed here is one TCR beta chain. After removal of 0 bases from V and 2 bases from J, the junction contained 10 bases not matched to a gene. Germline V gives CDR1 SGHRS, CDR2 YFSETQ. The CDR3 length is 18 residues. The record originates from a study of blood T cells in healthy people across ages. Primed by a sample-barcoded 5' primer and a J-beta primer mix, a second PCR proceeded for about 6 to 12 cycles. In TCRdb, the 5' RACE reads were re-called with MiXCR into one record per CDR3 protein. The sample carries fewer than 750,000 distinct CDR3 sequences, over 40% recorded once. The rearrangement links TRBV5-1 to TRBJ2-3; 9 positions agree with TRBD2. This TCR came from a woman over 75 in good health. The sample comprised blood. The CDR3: CASSLVLLAGSPTDTQYF. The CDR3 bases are TGCGCCAGCAGCTTGGTTTTGCTAGCGGGATCCCCCACAGATACGCAGTATTTT.